Shown below are 32 T cell receptor beta chains from a single sample sequenced in a study of T cells in women clearing cervical HPV infection. TCRdb's copy holds only in-frame clones and misses some; the assay was immunoSEQ multiplex PCR. This listing includes some 33,000 clones. Sequenced: blood buffy coat. Every receptor here comes from a woman between 18 and 75 years old with a cervical HPV16 infection that either progressed to CIN3+ or cleared (not recorded which).

As regards this clone: The read terminates 3 residues ahead of where the CDR3 ends, so the germline J gene completes it. The chain uses TRBV6-4 and TRBJ2-1, with 7 bases lining up with TRBD2. This CDR3 region has 15 residues. The V segment lost 3 bases and the J segment 7 bases; nucleotides outside the gene matches: 9. Germline V gives CDR1 MRHNA, CDR2 SNTAGT. CDR3 residues: CASSDKGTIPNEQFF. CDR3 DNA, as far as it was read: TGTGCCAGCAGTGATAAAGGGACTATCCCTAATGAG.

CDR3 residues: CASSSSGGALDTQYF. Incomplete CDR3 DNA: TGCGCCAGCAGCTCCAGCGGGGGGGCCTTAGATACG. This chain uses TRBV5-1 with TRBJ2-3; 10 bases match TRBD2. The missing CDR3 end, 3 residues past where the read stops, is filled in from the germline J gene. This CDR3 has 15 amino acids. Germline V CDR1 and CDR2: SGHRS, YFSETQ. V lost 3 bases and J lost 5; bases outside the gene matches: 6.

Worth noting for this clone: The CDR3 end falls 3 residues outside the read, so it is completed with the germline J gene. The genes are TRBV2 and TRBJ1-2; TRBD1 is a possible D gene (6 bases). The length of the CDR3 is 12 residues. CDR1 SNHLY and CDR2 FYNNEI come from the germline V gene. The V gene lost 3 bases and the J gene lost 4 bases, with 6 bases spanning the gap. CDR3: CASSDRGYGYTF. The CDR3 bases that were read are TGTGCCAGCAGTGACAGGGGCTATGGC. Full variable domain (outside the CDR3, taken from reference TRBV2 and TRBJ1-2): EPEVTQTPSHQVTQMGQEVILRCVPISNHLYFYWYRQILGQKVEFLVSFYNNEISEKSEIFDDQFSVERPDGSNFTLKIRSTKLEDSAMYFCASSDRGYGYTFGSGTRLTVV.

The CDR3: CASSPLQGAYDYTF. CDR3 DNA (partial): TGTGCCAGCAGCCCTCTCCAGGGGGCTTACGAC. The gene calls are TRBV2 and TRBJ1-2, with 8 bases fitting TRBD1. The read gets to within 3 residues of the CDR3 end, and the germline J gene fills in the rest. The length of the CDR3 is 14 residues. CDR1 and CDR2 from the germline V gene are SNHLY and FYNNEI.

The sequenced CDR3 bases are TGTGCCAGCAGCTCCACAGGGGTACCTGGCGAAAAA. Translation: CASSSTGVPGEK. The whole CDR3 reads CASSSTGVPGEKLFF. The chain uses TRBV7-3 and TRBJ1-4; TRBD1 aligns across 7 bases. The read comes to an end 3 residues before the CDR3 does, leaving the germline J gene to fill in the end. This CDR3 comprises 15 residues. Trimming took 4 bases from V and 8 from J; bases not matched to a gene: 10. Germline assignment: CDR1 SGHTA and CDR2 FQGTGA.

Worth noting for this clone: The read falls 3 residues short of the CDR3 end, and the missing part is taken from the germline J gene. The chain has TRBV14 and TRBJ2-3, with TRBD2 identical over 10 bases. The CDR3 consists of 15 residues. The germline V gene has CDR1 SGHDN and CDR2 FVKESK. CDR3 region: CASSQDWTSGETQYF. Partial CDR3 DNA: TGTGCCAGCAGCCAAGATTGGACTAGCGGAGAGACG.

Of note for this clone: The observed sequence ends 3 residues before the CDR3 terminus, with the missing tail filled in from the germline J gene. The rearrangement uses TRBV18 and TRBJ2-1, with 8 bases matching TRBD1. The CDR3 contains 16 residues. V lost 3 bases and J lost 6; bases outside the gene matches: 10. Germline loops: CDR1 KGHSH, CDR2 LQKENI. The CDR3 loop reads CASSPQGAPLSNEQFF. The CDR3 bases that were read are TGTGCCAGCTCACCCCAGGGGGCGCCCCTAAGCAATGAG.

In the case of this clone: From the germline J gene comes the end of the CDR3, since the read stops 3 residues before it. The sample carries other DNA sequences with the same CDR3. The V gene is TRBV30, the J gene TRBJ1-3; D unresolved. This CDR3 has 13 residues. Germline assignment: CDR1 GTSNPN and CDR2 SVGIG (reference sequence). The germline V and J ends were trimmed by 3 bases and 3 bases, with 9 bases remaining between them. The CDR3 sequence is CAWRKNSGNTIYF. CDR3 bases read: TGTGCCTGGAGGAAAAACAGTGGAAACACC.

Points on this clone: The sequence runs out 3 residues before the end of the CDR3; the remainder is reconstructed from the germline J gene. V is TRBV7-2 and J is TRBJ1-2; D is uncertain. The CDR3 totals 11 residues. Germline CDR1 reads SGHTA; CDR2 reads FQGNSA. The DNA read from the CDR3 is TGTGCCAGCGCAGGATACAATGAC. It encodes CASAGYND. The whole CDR3 reads CASAGYNDYTF.

Note on this clone: The observed sequence ends 3 residues before the CDR3 terminus, with the missing tail filled in from the germline J gene. This chain joins TRBV7-6 and TRBJ2-1; D gene uncertain. Trimming removed 3 bases from V and 8 bases from J, with 8 bases in between. The CDR3 is 12 residues long. The germline V gene encodes CDR1 SGHVS and CDR2 FNYEAQ. The chain's CDR3 is CASSFLEYEQFF. The CDR3 DNA, read in part, is TGTGCCAGCAGCTTCCTAGAGTATGAG.

A remark on this clone: The read ends 3 residues early relative to the CDR3; the germline J gene fills the gap. V and J are TRBV30 and TRBJ2-7; TRBD1 agrees at 7 bases. Germline loops: CDR1 GTSNPN, CDR2 SVGIG (reference sequence). J lost 4 bases, V lost 8 bases, and 5 bases had no gene match. This CDR3 region has 11 residues. CDR3 DNA, as far as it was read: TGTGCCAGACAACAGGGGTACGAG. Translating gives CARQQGYE. The full CDR3 sequence reads CARQQGYEQYF.

Turning to this clone: The CDR3 end is not reached by the read, which stops 3 residues before it; the germline J gene fills it in. The chain couples TRBV7-3 to TRBJ1-1; D is ambiguous. Germline V gives CDR1 SGHTA, CDR2 FQGTGA. This CDR3 is built from 14 residues. Between the trimmed V and J ends, which lost 5 bases and 3 bases, there was a span of 13 bases. The CDR3 here is CASSPRGSYTEAFF. CDR3 bases read: TGTGCCAGCAGCCCTCGCGGCAGCTACACTGAA.

CDR3 bases read: TGCGCCAGCAGCTTGGCCGGAGGACAGGGGTTGGGGTACGATACG. The encoded protein is CASSLAGGQGLGYDT. The entire CDR3 protein is CASSLAGGQGLGYDTQYF. The chain combines TRBV5-1 with TRBJ2-3; 9 bases agree with TRBD1. From the germline J gene comes the end of the CDR3, since the read stops 3 residues before it. Germline lookup yields CDR1 SGHRS and CDR2 YFSETQ. Trimming removed 0 bases from V and 6 bases from J; junction bases left unmatched: 14. The CDR3 loop spans 18 amino acids.

To note about this clone: The read terminates 3 residues before the CDR3 end, so the remaining end is supplied by the germline J gene. This sequence joins TRBV6-2 or TRBV6-3 and TRBJ2-7; D perhaps matches TRBD1 (6 bases). Germline CDR1 MNHEY, CDR2 SVGEGT. There are 13 residues in the CDR3. With 6 bases removed from V and 5 bases from J, the gap between germline ends came to 14 bases. The CDR3 is CASRAVGDNEQYF. The CDR3 bases that were read are TGTGCCAGCAGGGCCGTGGGGGACAACGAG.

With respect to this clone: The missing CDR3 end, 3 residues past where the read stops, is filled in from the germline J gene. The V call is TRBV7-3, the J call TRBJ2-1, with 10 bases fitting TRBD2. The germline CDR1 and CDR2 sequences are SGHTA and FQGTGA. The J segment lost 9 bases and the V segment lost 6 bases, leaving 8 bases of the junction unmatched. There are 14 residues in the CDR3. The CDR3 DNA, read in part, is TGTGCCAGCAGTGGCCTAGCGGGAGTAAGTGAG. This sequence encodes CASSGLAGVSE. The complete CDR3 protein is CASSGLAGVSEQFF.

CDR3 loop: CASSPYSGQTTGELFF. The covered CDR3 bases are TGCGCCAGCAGCCCTTACTCTGGACAAACGACCGGGGAG. V usage is TRBV5-1 and J usage is TRBJ2-2; maybe TRBD1 (5 bases). The read gets to within 3 residues of the CDR3 end, and the germline J gene fills in the rest. Looked up from germline, CDR1 is SGHRS and CDR2 is YFSETQ. The CDR3 length is 16 residues. V was pared by 4 bases and J by 5 bases, with 18 bases between. The full variable domain, in which reference TRBV5-1 and TRBJ2-2 provide the parts outside the CDR3, is KAGVTQTPRYLIKTRGQQVTLSCSPISGHRSVSWYQQTPGQGLQFLFEYFSETQRNKGNFPGRFSGRQFSNSRSEMNVSTLELGDSALYLCASSPYSGQTTGELFFGEGSRLTVL.

In the case of this clone: The CDR3 extends 3 residues past the end of the read, so its final part is completed from the germline J gene. The gene calls are TRBV5-4 and TRBJ2-3, with 10 bases fitting TRBD2. Germline V gives CDR1 SGHNT, CDR2 YYREEE (reference sequence). The CDR3 is 15 residues long. Partial CDR3 DNA: TGTGCCAGCAGCTCTCTAGCGGGGGCTCAAGAGACG. As protein: CASSSLAGAQET. The complete CDR3 protein is CASSSLAGAQETQYF. Full variable domain (rest looked up from reference TRBV5-4 and TRBJ2-3): ETGVTQSPTHLIKTRGQQVTLRCSSQSGHNTVSWYQQALGQGPQFIFQYYREEENGRGNFPPRFSGLQFPNYSSELNVNALELDDSALYLCASSSLAGAQETQYFGPGTRLTVL.

A note on this clone: Coverage ceases 3 residues before the CDR3 finishes, and the germline J gene fills in the end. V gene TRBV7-2 combines with J gene TRBJ1-3; D gene ambiguous. Germline V CDR1 and CDR2: SGHTA, FQGNSA. V shed 5 bases and J shed 4 bases, with 6 bases lying between them. The CDR3 spans 12 residues. CDR3 amino acids: CASSPRGNTIYF. CDR3 bases read: TGTGCCAGCAGCCCCAGGGGAAACACC.

As for this clone: The read finishes 3 residues shy of the CDR3 end, and the germline J gene is used to complete it. The rearrangement joins TRBV7-6 to TRBJ1-4; 7 bases map to TRBD1. The CDR3 length is 16 residues. Germline V CDR1 and CDR2: SGHVS, FNYEAQ. The CDR3 is CASSRSTGAGANVLFF. The CDR3 bases that were read are TGTGCCAGCAGCCGATCCACAGGGGCTGGGGCCAACGTA. The entire variable domain, with the rest obtained from reference TRBV7-6 and TRBJ1-4, is as follows: GAGVSQSPRYKVTKRGQDVALRCDPISGHVSLYWYRQALGQGPEFLTYFNYEAQQDKSGLPNDRFSAERPEGSISTLTIQRTEQRDSAMYRCASSRSTGAGANVLFFGSGTQLSVL.

Of note for this clone: The read terminates 3 residues before the CDR3 end, so the remaining end is supplied by the germline J gene. V is TRBV5-1 and J is TRBJ2-5; D remains ambiguous. The CDR3 contains 13 residues. Germline values: CDR1 SGHRS, CDR2 YFSETQ. V was shortened by 1 base and J by 2 bases, with 6 bases between the two germline ends. CDR3 sequence: CASSLIGQETQYF. The covered CDR3 bases are TGCGCCAGCAGCTTGATCGGGCAAGAGACC.

Comments on this clone: The CDR3 end is not reached by the read, which stops 3 residues before it; the germline J gene fills it in. This chain connects TRBV12-3 or TRBV12-4 to TRBJ2-1; 9 bases map to TRBD2. V gave up 1 base and J gave up 7 bases; unmatched junction bases: 5. The CDR3 spans 15 residues. CDR3 DNA, as far as it was read: TGTGCCAGCAGTTTAGTTACTAGCGGGTTGAATGAG. This codes for CASSLVTSGLNE. The CDR3 reads in full as CASSLVTSGLNEQFF.

Note on this clone: Read data end 3 residues before the CDR3 end; the end is taken from the germline J gene. V and J are TRBV2 and TRBJ1-2, with 7 bases that match TRBD1. The V and J ends lost 4 bases and 4 bases, in that order; junction bases with no gene match: 3. Germline V CDR1 and CDR2: SNHLY, FYNNEI. This CDR3 contains 13 residues. The CDR3 here is CASSGDSLYGYTF. The part of the CDR3 DNA that was read is TGTGCCAGCAGTGGGGACAGCCTCTATGGC.

A note on this clone: The CDR3 extends 3 residues past the end of the read, so its final part is completed from the germline J gene. The V call is TRBV2, the J call TRBJ2-3, with 10 bases fitting TRBD1. J gave up 4 bases and V 6 bases, and 7 bases lay outside the gene matches. From germline, CDR1 is SNHLY and CDR2 FYNNEI. The CDR3 consists of 15 residues. Incomplete CDR3 DNA: TGTGCCAGCAGCGGGGACAGGGGAAGGGCAGATACG. This codes for CASSGDRGRADT. The CDR3 as a whole reads CASSGDRGRADTQYF.

Worth noting for this clone: The CDR3 end lies 3 residues beyond the end of the read and is filled in from the germline J gene. Other DNA sequences from this sample encode an identical CDR3 as well. The chain employs TRBV20-1 and TRBJ2-5; 10 nucleotides agree with TRBD1. V lost 6 bases, J lost 5 bases, and 6 bases stayed unmatched. Germline lookup yields CDR1 DFQATT and CDR2 SNEGSKA (reference sequence). This CDR3 has 13 amino acids. The covered CDR3 bases are TGCAGTGCCCGACGACAGGGGGCGGAGACC. The encoded protein is CSARRQGAET. The entire CDR3 protein is CSARRQGAETQYF.

On this clone: The DNA ends 3 residues before the CDR3 does, and the rest of the CDR3 is filled in from the germline J gene. The V and J genes are TRBV18 and TRBJ2-3; 8 nucleotides align to TRBD1. The germline V gene has CDR1 KGHSH and CDR2 LQKENI. V lost 4 bases to trimming and J lost 6 bases; unmatched junction nucleotides: 12. CDR3 size: 16 residues. The covered CDR3 bases are TGTGCCAGCTCACAAGGGACAGGCTCCTCGGCGGATACG. It encodes CASSQGTGSSADT. The whole CDR3 is CASSQGTGSSADTQYF.

Turning to this clone: The read falls 3 residues short of the CDR3 end, and the missing part is taken from the germline J gene. The J gene is TRBJ2-2, the V gene TRBV14; D unresolved. Germline CDR1 SGHDN, CDR2 FVKESK. This CDR3 spans 15 amino acids. The sequenced part of the CDR3 DNA is TGTGCCAGCAGCCAAGCCAGGTCTCGGAATTCACCG. Translation: CASSQARSRNSP. The whole CDR3 protein is CASSQARSRNSPLFF.

The CDR3: CASSEDRGLFFEQYF. Incomplete CDR3 DNA: TGTGCCAGCAGTGAAGACAGGGGGCTTTTTTTCGAG. This sequence joins TRBV2 and TRBJ2-7; 9 bases are shared with TRBD1. The read comes to an end 3 residues before the CDR3 does, leaving the germline J gene to fill in the end. V dropped 1 base and J dropped 6; count of bases not matched to a gene: 7. CDR1 and CDR2 (germline): SNHLY, FYNNEI. The CDR3 spans 15 residues. Looking up the rest from reference TRBV2 and TRBJ2-7 gives the full variable domain: EPEVTQTPSHQVTQMGQEVILRCVPISNHLYFYWYRQILGQKVEFLVSFYNNEISEKSEIFDDQFSVERPDGSNFTLKIRSTKLEDSAMYFCASSEDRGLFFEQYFGPGTRLTVT.

Notes on this clone: The read gets to within 3 residues of the CDR3 end, and the germline J gene fills in the rest. The chain employs TRBV30 and TRBJ1-5; TRBD1 aligns across 9 bases. With 2 bases clipped from V and 2 bases from J, the junction kept 4 bases outside the gene matches. CDR1 and CDR2 from the germline V gene are GTSNPN and SVGIG (reference sequence). The CDR3 has 15 amino acids. CDR3 bases read: TGTGCCTGGAGTCTCAGGACAGGGGGCAATCAGCCC. Protein product: CAWSLRTGGNQP. In full, the CDR3 reads CAWSLRTGGNQPQHF.

As concerns this clone: The read is 3 residues too short to cover the CDR3 end, so that end is filled in from the germline J gene. This chain uses TRBV5-1 with TRBJ2-3; 8 positions match TRBD1. J gave up 4 bases and V 4 bases, and 5 bases lay outside the gene matches. The CDR3 runs 14 residues. Germline V gene data show CDR1 as SGHRS and CDR2 as YFSETQ. CDR3 bases read: TGCGCCAGCAGCCATCCGGGACAGGCAGATACG. This gives the protein CASSHPGQADT. In full, the CDR3 is CASSHPGQADTQYF.

On this clone itself: With the read ending 3 residues before the CDR3 end, the germline J gene is used to fill in that end. This chain links TRBV6-2 or TRBV6-3 with TRBJ1-2; no reliable D call. Trimming pared 4 bases from V and 0 bases from J, leaving 6 bases between. In germline, CDR1 is MNHEY, CDR2 SVGEGT. The CDR3 runs to 13 residues. The covered CDR3 bases are TGTGCCAGCAGTTTGCGGGCTAACTATGGC. It translates to CASSLRANYG. The CDR3 reads in full as CASSLRANYGYTF.

Concerning this clone: The DNA ends 3 residues before the CDR3 does, and the rest of the CDR3 is filled in from the germline J gene. The genes are TRBV6-1 and TRBJ1-2, with no clear D. The CDR3 is 11 amino acids. Germline CDR1 is MNHNS and CDR2 is SASEGT. The CDR3 bases that were read are TGTGCCAGCAGTGAGCGATACGAC. Translating it yields CASSERYD. The whole CDR3 protein is CASSERYDYTF.

A note on this clone: The read gets to within 3 residues of the CDR3 end, and the germline J gene fills in the rest. The V and J genes are TRBV19 and TRBJ1-5; 8 bases align to TRBD1. Germline V gene sequence: CDR1 LNHDA, CDR2 SQIVND (reference sequence). CDR3 size: 13 residues. V gave up 5 bases and J gave up 6 bases; unmatched junction bases: 3. CDR3 region: CASSGQGGQPQHF. Incomplete CDR3 DNA: TGTGCCAGTAGTGGACAGGGCGGTCAGCCC.